The source of this TCR beta chain is a study of blood T cell repertoires in COVID-19. Whole-study context: There were acute and convalescent COVID-19 samples, and they came from the United States, Italy and Spain.

CDR1 and CDR2 (germline): SGHTA, FQGNSA. This CDR3 is built from 14 residues. V was pared by 4 bases and J by 9 bases, with 17 bases between. The table came from immunoSEQ multiplex PCR; TCRdb's copy has only in-frame clones and leaves some out. The table includes fewer than 300,000 clones, around 82% detected once. The sequenced sample consisted of peripheral blood. The J gene is TRBJ2-3, the V gene TRBV7-2; D may be TRBD1 (6 bases). This sequence originates from a man older than 75 with acute or convalescent COVID-19. DNA of the CDR3: TGTGCCAGCAGCTACCTCACAGGGCTCCGCACGCAGTATTTT. Translated, it gives CASSYLTGLRTQYF.